The clone carrying this T cell receptor beta chain was counted only a few times. TCRdb independently ran MiXCR on the RT-PCR reads; one entry per CDR3 protein. The sample includes more than 600,000 distinct CDR3 sequences, 11% to 15% of them seen just once. The CDR3 has 16 amino acids. Germline assignment: CDR1 DFQATT and CDR2 SNEGSKA (reference sequence). Deletions cut 2 bases from V and 3 bases from J, with 20 bases between. V gene TRBV20-1 combines with J gene TRBJ2-7; D may correspond to TRBD1 or TRBD2 (5 bases each). The TCR sequence derives from a female donor in good health, serving as a healthy control. The sample consisted of memory CD4+ T cells from blood. CDR3 nucleotides: TGCAGTGCTAGAAGGGGACCTCTAACAGTCCTCTACGAGCAGTACTTC. The encoded protein is CSARRGPLTVLYEQYF.